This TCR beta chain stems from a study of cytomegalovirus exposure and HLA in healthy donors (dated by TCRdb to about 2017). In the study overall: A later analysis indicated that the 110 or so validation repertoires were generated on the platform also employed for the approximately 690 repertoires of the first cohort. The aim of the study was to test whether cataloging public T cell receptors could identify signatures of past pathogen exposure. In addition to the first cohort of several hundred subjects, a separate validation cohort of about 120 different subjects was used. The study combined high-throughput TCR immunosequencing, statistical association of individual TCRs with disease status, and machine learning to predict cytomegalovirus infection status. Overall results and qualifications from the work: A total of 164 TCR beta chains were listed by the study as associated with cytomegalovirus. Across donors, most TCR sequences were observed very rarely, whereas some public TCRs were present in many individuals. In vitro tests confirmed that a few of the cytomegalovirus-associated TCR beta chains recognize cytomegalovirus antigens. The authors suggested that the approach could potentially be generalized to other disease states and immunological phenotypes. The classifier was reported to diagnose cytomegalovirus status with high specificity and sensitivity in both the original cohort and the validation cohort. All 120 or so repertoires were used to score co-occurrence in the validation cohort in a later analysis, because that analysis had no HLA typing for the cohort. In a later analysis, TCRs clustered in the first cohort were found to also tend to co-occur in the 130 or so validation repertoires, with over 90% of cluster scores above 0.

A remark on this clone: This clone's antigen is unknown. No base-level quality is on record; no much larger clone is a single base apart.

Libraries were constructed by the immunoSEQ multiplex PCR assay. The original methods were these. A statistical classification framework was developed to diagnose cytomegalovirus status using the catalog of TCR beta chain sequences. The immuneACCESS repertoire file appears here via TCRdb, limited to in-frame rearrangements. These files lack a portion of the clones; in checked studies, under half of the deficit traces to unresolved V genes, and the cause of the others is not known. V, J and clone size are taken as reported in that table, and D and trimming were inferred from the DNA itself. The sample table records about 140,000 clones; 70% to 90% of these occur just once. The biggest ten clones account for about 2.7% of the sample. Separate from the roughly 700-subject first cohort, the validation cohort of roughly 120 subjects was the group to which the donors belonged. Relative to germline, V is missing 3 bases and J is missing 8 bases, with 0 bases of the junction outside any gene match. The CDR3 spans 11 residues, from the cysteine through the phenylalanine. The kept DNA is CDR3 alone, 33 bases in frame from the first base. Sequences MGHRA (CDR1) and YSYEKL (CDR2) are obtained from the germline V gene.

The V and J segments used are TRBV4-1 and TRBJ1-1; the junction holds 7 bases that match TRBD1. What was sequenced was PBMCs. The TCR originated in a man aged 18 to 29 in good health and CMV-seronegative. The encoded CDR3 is CASSHRGEAFF. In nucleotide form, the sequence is TGCGCCAGCAGCCACAGGGGGGAAGCTTTCTTT.